One sample yielded the 2 T cell receptor beta chains listed below, sequenced in a study of Graves' ophthalmopathy and Graves' hyperthyroidism. The authors amplified TCR beta CDR3 regions from RNA transcripts. The library came from an HTBI-primed first-round RT-PCR and a second-round multiplex PCR. Via MiXCR, TCRdb re-called the multiplex PCR reads, giving one row per CDR3 protein. The sample contains over 650,000 distinct CDR3 sequences, about 40% of which appear only once. The sample comprised peripheral blood. The source is an adult man with Graves' ophthalmopathy.

This clonotype was counted only a few times. J is TRBJ2-5 and V is TRBV7-2; 9 nucleotides match TRBD2. The CDR3 runs to 16 residues. Trimming took 1 base from V and 4 from J; bases not matched to a gene: 7. Germline-derived CDR1 and CDR2 are SGHTA and FQGNSA. In DNA, the CDR3 is TGTGCCAGCAGCTTAGGAGGGTTTAGCGGGGGAGAGACCCAGTACTTC. Its translation: CASSLGGFSGGETQYF.

About this clonotype itself: One end of the junction does not line up with germline, which may come from a read error. J is TRBJ1-5 and V is TRBV7-9, with D possibly being TRBD1 (6 bases). CDR3 size: 15 residues. CDR1 and CDR2 from the germline V gene are SEHNR and FQNEAQ (reference sequence). In DNA, the CDR3 is TGTGCTAGCAGCTCGGCAGGGGTGTGGAATCAGCCCCAGCATTTT. It codes for CASSSAGVWNQPQHF.